This entry is about one T cell receptor beta chain. Its antigen is currently unknown. RNA extraction and reverse transcription yielded cDNA as sequencing template. Only in-frame clones appear in the TCRdb table, and some are missing; sequencing was by immunoSEQ multiplex PCR. The table lists 150,000 or so clones, 50% to 75% of them singletons. Stated treatment: oral pan-JAK inhibitor, 5-10 mg twice daily. The germline gives CDR1 SGHRS, CDR2 YFSETQ. J was trimmed by 5 bases and V by 4 bases; bases with no gene match: 8. This CDR3 has 16 residues. The data are from a study of CD8+ T cells in alopecia areata. The overall study: Treatment of the treated patients consisted of oral tofacitinib, 5 to 10 mg twice daily. Affected scalp percentage set treated patients' severity scores. Study outcomes and limitations: Resident alphabeta T cells of normal skin are also sequenced in scalp samples. Compared with normal scalp, lesional scalp had higher clonality and more expanded CD8+ clones.

Material: CD4+ T cells sorted from blood, obtained between weeks 55 and 65, from a patient treated with tofacitinib. The rearrangement joins TRBV5-1 to TRBJ1-6, with 8 bases lining up with TRBD1. The clonotype originates from a human donor with alopecia areata. The CDR3 DNA reads as TGCGCCAGCAGCCTGGACAGGGTAGAAAATAATTCACCCCTCCACTTT. Amino acid sequence: CASSLDRVENNSPLHF.